A single TCR beta chain is shown here with its context. Its antigen remains unidentified. The sample originates from a study of cytomegalovirus exposure and HLA in healthy donors. At the level of the study: Approximately 180 million T cells yielded approximately 100 million unique TCR beta sequences, as an earlier analysis found. Roughly 80 million unique TCRs from HLA-typed donors were held in an early data release.

Study outcomes and limitations: Cytomegalovirus status was reportedly diagnosed by the classifier with high sensitivity and specificity.

The length of the CDR3 is 13 residues. V lost 6 bases and J 0 bases, leaving 7 bases between the germline ends. Germline loops: CDR1 KGHSH, CDR2 LQKENI. Vbeta (60) and Jbeta (13) primers were used in the PCR. Method: immunoSEQ multiplex PCR; TCRdb's copy keeps in-frame clones and lacks some. This table has 150,000 to 200,000 clones, 82% appearing once. The chain has TRBV18 and TRBJ2-3, with D uncertain. The TCR was taken from a man aged 35 to 55 in good health and CMV-seronegative. The sample comprised PBMCs. The CDR3: CASSEESTDTQYF. Written as DNA, the CDR3 is TGTGCCAGCTCTGAGGAAAGCACAGATACGCAGTATTTT.